Below, one T cell receptor (beta chain) is given with its context. This clone's antigen is unknown. No per-base quality is available; no much larger clone lies one base away. The V end loses 4 bases and the J end loses 2 bases, and a stretch of 9 bases separates them. The germline V gene supplies CDR1 SGHDT and CDR2 YYEEEE. From its cysteine to its phenylalanine, the CDR3 spans 13 amino acids. The kept DNA is CDR3 alone, 39 bases in frame from the first base. This sample is drawn from a study of T cell changes during pregnancy in multiple sclerosis (dated by TCRdb to the late 2010s). About the study as a whole: Changes in the T cell repertoire over the course of pregnancy were examined in this study in women with multiple sclerosis.

Libraries were made using the immunoSEQ multiplex PCR assay. TCRdb limited this immuneACCESS table to in-frame rearrangements with V and J called. A share of clones is missing; checked studies link under half to unresolved V genes, and the rest is unexplained. Here the sample has 37,000 or so clones; approximately 85% occur a single time. The ten most abundant clones make up about 1.2% of the sample. The rearrangement combines TRBV5-6 with TRBJ2-5; TRBD2 is a possible D gene, resting on 5 matching bases. The sample here was CD4+ T cells from peripheral blood mononuclear cells, taken before pregnancy. The TCR was taken from a female donor with multiple sclerosis, enrolled in a pregnancy study. DNA sequence: TGTGCCAGCAGCCGGGAACCTCAAGAGACCCAGTACTTC. Translated, it gives CASSREPQETQYF.